This TCR beta chain was recorded in a study of blood T cell repertoires in COVID-19. In the original workflow: Reference gene primer amplification gave nucleated cell count estimates. Clones were sequenced by immunoSEQ multiplex PCR, and TCRdb holds only the in-frame ones, with some missing. The D gene and trimming were derived from the DNA, and the V and J assignments and clone size from that table. The sample holds approximately 490,000 clones, around nine tenths seen once. The CDR3 is 12 amino acids. In germline, CDR1 is SNHLY, CDR2 FYNNEI. The ends were cut back, 8 bases at V and 4 bases at J, with 11 bases in the middle.

The TCR comes from a woman aged 55-69 years who had recovered from COVID-19. The rearrangement joins TRBV2 to TRBJ2-5, with D possibly TRBD1 on 7 matching bases. The source material was PBMCs or T cells enriched from blood (not recorded which). CDR3 nucleotide sequence: TGTGCCAGCGGGCAGGGGGGAGAGACCCAGTACTTC. Protein: CASGQGGETQYF.